These 30 T cell receptor beta chains share one sample of origin, sequenced in a study of blood T cell repertoires in COVID-19. Libraries were prepared by immunoSEQ multiplex PCR; TCRdb keeps only in-frame clonotypes and omits some of them. The data contain about 260,000 clones, about nine tenths of them singletons. The specimen was peripheral blood. Receptor source: a man aged 35 to 55 who had recovered from COVID-19.

This clone was seen only once. The chain has TRBV19 and TRBJ2-7; D perhaps matches TRBD1 (6 bases). CDR1 is LNHDA and CDR2 is SQIVND in the germline V gene (reference sequence). Trimming removed 5 bases at V and 2 bases at J, with 13 bases between. CDR3 length equals 14 residues. The CDR3 spells CASSLRDITYEQYF. The CDR3 DNA reads as TGTGCCAGTAGTCTGAGGGACATCACCTACGAGCAGTACTTC. The whole variable domain, remainder taken from reference TRBV19 and TRBJ2-7, is DGGITQSPKYLFRKEGQNVTLSCEQNLNHDAMYWYRQDPGQGLRLIYYSQIVNDFQKGDIAEGYSVSREKKESFPLTVTSAQKNPTAFYLCASSLRDITYEQYFGPGTRLTVT.

CDR3 coding DNA: TGCAGTGCTAGTCGGCGGGAAGGCGCAGATACGCAGTATTTT. Its protein product is CSASRREGADTQYF. The J gene is TRBJ2-3, the V gene TRBV20-1; tentative D call: TRBD2 (6 bases). Trimming shortened V by 3 bases and J by 4 bases, and 14 bases separated the two germline ends. CDR1 is DFQATT, CDR2 SNEGSKA, per germline (reference sequence). This CDR3 is built from 14 residues.

This clone was observed a few times. The chain links TRBV9 to TRBJ2-7; tentatively, D is TRBD1 (5 bases). CDR3 length: 14 residues. The germline V gene has CDR1 SGDLS and CDR2 YYNGEE. V was pared by 4 bases and J by 6 bases, with 17 bases between. The CDR3 protein is CASSPGYPIFEQYF. The CDR3 nucleotides read TGTGCCAGCAGCCCAGGGTACCCGATCTTCGAGCAGTACTTC.

V gene TRBV6-2 or TRBV6-3 combines with J gene TRBJ1-5; weak D call: TRBD1 (6 bases). Deletions cut 5 bases from V and 5 bases from J, with 13 bases between. The CDR3 is made up of 14 amino acids. Germline CDR1 is MNHEY and CDR2 is SVGEGT. CDR3 sequence reads: CASSDQGPHQPQHF. The CDR3 region has the DNA TGTGCCAGCAGTGACCAGGGGCCCCATCAGCCCCAGCATTTT.

V is TRBV3-1 (or the pseudogene TRBV3-2) and J is TRBJ1-2, with D possibly being TRBD1 (5 bases). Germline loops: CDR1 LGHDT, CDR2 YNNKEL (reference sequence). With 7 bases removed from V and 2 bases from J, the gap between germline ends came to 17 bases. There are 15 residues in the CDR3. The CDR3 DNA follows: TGTGCCAGCATTCAGGCGGCGGGACTGAACTATGGCTACACCTTC. Its translation is CASIQAAGLNYGYTF.

The chain joins TRBV13 to TRBJ2-5; TRBD2 matches at 14 bases. Germline V lookup: CDR1 PRHDT, CDR2 FYEKMQ (reference sequence). CDR3 length: 16 amino acids. Trimming at V came to 5 bases and at J to 5 bases, leaving 7 bases not matched to a gene. CDR3 sequence reads: CASSLRGLAGEETQYF. DNA of the CDR3: TGTGCCAGCAGCCTAAGGGGACTAGCGGGAGAGGAGACCCAGTACTTC.

The chain couples TRBV7-9 to TRBJ2-5; 9 bases line up with TRBD1. Trimming at V came to 8 bases and at J to 2 bases, leaving 12 bases not matched to a gene. Germline loops: CDR1 SEHNR, CDR2 FQNEAQ (reference sequence). The CDR3 contains 16 residues. The CDR3 DNA reads as TGTGCCAGCGAGGGGACAGGGTACGGGGGACAAGAGACCCAGTACTTC. Amino acid sequence: CASEGTGYGGQETQYF.

The chain uses TRBV5-1 and TRBJ2-1, with TRBD2 identical over 9 bases. In germline, CDR1 is SGHRS, CDR2 YFSETQ. V lost 0 bases, J lost 4 bases, and 5 bases stayed unmatched. CDR3 size: 16 residues. In DNA form, the CDR3 reads TGCGCCAGCAGCTTGGAAGCGGGAGGACCTTACAATGAGCAGTTCTTC. Protein: CASSLEAGGPYNEQFF.

This chain joins TRBV30 and TRBJ2-7; 8 bases are shared with TRBD1. The germline V gene encodes CDR1 GTSNPN and CDR2 SVGIG (reference sequence). Trimming cost V 2 bases and J 5 bases; bases outside gene matches: 5. The CDR3 totals 13 residues. The CDR3 bases are TGTGCCTGGAGTTGGGGACAGGCAAACGAGCAGTACTTC. It is translated as CAWSWGQANEQYF.

The rearrangement joins TRBV2 to TRBJ2-7; D unclear. V lost 4 bases and J lost 8, with 9 bases in between. Germline CDR1 SNHLY, CDR2 FYNNEI. This CDR3 has 11 residues. Here the CDR3 DNA reads TGTGCCAGCAGTGGCGCGGTGCAGCAGTACTTC. It is translated as CASSGAVQQYF.

The V and J genes are TRBV9 and TRBJ2-3, with 9 bases that match TRBD2. The germline CDR1 and CDR2 sequences are SGDLS and YYNGEE. V trimming: 5 bases; J trimming: 6 bases; junction bases outside the gene matches: 7. The CDR3 runs to 14 residues. The CDR3 is CASRPGLASDTQYF. Here the CDR3 DNA reads TGTGCCAGCAGACCGGGACTAGCATCGGATACGCAGTATTTT.

The chain carries TRBV2 and TRBJ1-4; D is perhaps TRBD1 (5 bases). From germline, CDR1 is SNHLY and CDR2 FYNNEI. The CDR3 sequence is 15 residues long. Trimming took 6 bases from V and 2 from J, leaving 13 bases between them. The CDR3 nucleotides are TGTGCCAGCAGGCCTGCGGGGGTGACTAATGAAAAACTGTTTTTT. It specifies CASRPAGVTNEKLFF. The full variable domain, completed using reference TRBV2 and TRBJ1-4, is EPEVTQTPSHQVTQMGQEVILRCVPISNHLYFYWYRQILGQKVEFLVSFYNNEISEKSEIFDDQFSVERPDGSNFTLKIRSTKLEDSAMYFCASRPAGVTNEKLFFGSGTQLSVL.

This clone was picked up one time. J is TRBJ2-1 and V is TRBV7-3; the D gene is possibly TRBD2 (6 bases). Germline V gene sequence: CDR1 SGHTA, CDR2 FQGTGA. The CDR3 contains 15 residues. V gave up 3 bases and J gave up 0 bases, with 9 bases separating them. The chain's CDR3 is CASSFGRSSYNEQFF. As DNA, the CDR3 is TGTGCCAGCAGCTTCGGGAGAAGCTCCTACAATGAGCAGTTCTTC.

The rearrangement links TRBV27 to TRBJ2-7; TRBD2 matches at 9 bases. This CDR3 has 16 residues. CDR1 is MNHEY and CDR2 is SMNVEV in the germline V gene (reference sequence). With V trimmed by 4 bases and J by 1 base, 8 bases remained unmatched. CDR3 loop: CASSSLAGERSYEQYF. CDR3 nucleotides: TGTGCCAGCAGTTCCTTAGCGGGAGAGCGGTCCTACGAGCAGTACTTC.

The chain has TRBV6-5 and TRBJ1-6, with 7 positions matching TRBD1. The CDR3 is made up of 15 amino acids. Germline values: CDR1 MNHEY, CDR2 SVGAGI. Unmatched junction bases numbered 5, after V lost 5 bases and J lost 4 bases. The DNA for the CDR3 is TGTGCCAGCAGTCGCAGGGGGGATTATAATTCACCCCTCCACTTT. Protein: CASSRRGDYNSPLHF.

V gene TRBV5-4 combines with J gene TRBJ1-4, with a possible D match to TRBD1 (6 bases). This CDR3 is 15 amino acids long. Trimming left V 3 bases short and J 8 bases short, with 17 bases between. CDR1 SGHNT and CDR2 YYREEE come from the germline V gene (reference sequence). CDR3 nucleotide sequence: TGTGCCAGCAGCTCGGAAGGGGGGGCAGGAGAAAAACTGTTTTTT. It translates to CASSSEGGAGEKLFF.

The rearrangement uses TRBV5-1 and TRBJ2-2; D not resolved. V gave up 4 bases and J gave up 5 bases, with 9 bases separating them. Per germline, CDR1 SGHRS and CDR2 YFSETQ. There are 13 residues in the CDR3. CDR3 nucleotide sequence: TGCGCCAGCAGCCTTCAGACTACCGGGGAGCTGTTTTTT. It codes for CASSLQTTGELFF.

The rearrangement joins TRBV5-1 to TRBJ2-1; TRBD2 agrees at 8 bases. This CDR3 spans 15 amino acids. Unmatched junction bases numbered 8, after V lost 4 bases and J lost 5 bases. Germline V gene lookup returns CDR1 SGHRS and CDR2 YFSETQ. CDR3: CASSPRAGGNNEQFF. In DNA, the CDR3 is TGCGCCAGCAGCCCGAGGGCGGGGGGTAACAATGAGCAGTTCTTC.

V is TRBV18 and J is TRBJ2-3, with 7 bases lining up with TRBD1. The trim removed 6 bases at V and 3 bases at J, leaving 3 bases unmatched. CDR3 size: 13 residues. Germline CDR1 reads KGHSH; CDR2 reads LQKENI. CDR3 in amino acids: CASSTGETDTQYF. DNA of the CDR3: TGTGCCAGCTCTACAGGGGAGACAGATACGCAGTATTTT.

The chain has TRBV21-1 and TRBJ2-1; TRBD2, the D gene given by the table, was not confirmed from the DNA. TRBV21-1 is designated a pseudogene. This CDR3 is 17 amino acids long. This CDR3 reads CASSLRRSPSRRNEQFF. The CDR3 coding sequence is TGTGCCAGCAGCTTAAGACGGTCTCCGTCAAGGAGGAATGAGCAGTTCTTC.

This chain links TRBV7-2 with TRBJ2-7; 7 nucleotides match TRBD2. Germline CDR1 reads SGHTA; CDR2 reads FQGNSA. The length of the CDR3 is 14 residues. V was clipped by 0 bases and J by 3 bases; unmatched bases: 2. Written as DNA, the CDR3 is TGTGCCAGCAGCTTAGCGGGGGGGTACTACGAGCAGTACTTC. This encodes CASSLAGGYYEQYF.

This rearrangement joins TRBV30 to TRBJ2-7; D might be TRBD2 (8 bases). Trimming left V 1 base short and J 6 bases short, with 22 bases between. Germline CDR1 GTSNPN, CDR2 SVGIG (reference sequence). This CDR3 is built from 16 residues. CDR3 sequence: CAWSALGLAGGGEQYF. The CDR3 DNA is TGTGCCTGGAGTGCCCTCGGACTAGCAGGGGGGGGCGAGCAGTACTTC.

CDR3 sequence (DNA): TGTGCCAGCAGTTCCGGGACACCCACTTCACCCCTCCACTTT. This gives the protein CASSSGTPTSPLHF. The chain joins TRBV27 to TRBJ1-6, with D possibly being TRBD1 (6 bases). Germline assignment: CDR1 MNHEY and CDR2 SMNVEV (reference sequence). The CDR3 sequence is 14 residues long. The germline V and J ends were trimmed by 4 bases and 9 bases, with 13 bases remaining between them.

The chain recombines TRBV7-9 with TRBJ2-1; maybe TRBD2 (7 bases). This CDR3 comprises 15 residues. Trimming took 2 bases from V and 6 from J, leaving 14 bases between them. Germline CDR1 is SEHNR and CDR2 is FQNEAQ (reference sequence). CDR3 amino acids: CASSLYGGGSNEQFF. The CDR3 DNA reads as TGTGCCAGCAGCTTATACGGCGGGGGCTCCAATGAGCAGTTCTTC. The full variable domain, completed using reference TRBV7-9 and TRBJ2-1, is DTGVSQNPRHKITKRGQNVTFRCDPISEHNRLYWYRQTLGQGPEFLTYFQNEAQLEKSRLLSDRFSAERPKGSFSTLEIQRTEQGDSAMYLCASSLYGGGSNEQFFGPGTRLTVL.

The sample holds one count of this clone. The rearrangement joins TRBV5-4 to TRBJ2-5; 11 positions match TRBD2. The CDR3 is made up of 16 amino acids. CDR1 is SGHNT and CDR2 is YYREEE in the germline V gene (reference sequence). After removal of 4 bases from V and 6 bases from J, the junction contained 11 bases not matched to a gene. DNA of the CDR3: TGTGCCAGCAGCCTTGAGAGAACTAGCGGGAGAAAGACCCAGTACTTC. Translating gives CASSLERTSGRKTQYF.

This chain links TRBV7-2 with TRBJ2-3, with 14 bases identical to TRBD2. Germline V gives CDR1 SGHTA, CDR2 FQGNSA. The CDR3 runs 16 residues. J lost 6 bases, V lost 2 bases, and 4 bases had no gene match. CDR3 residues: CASSLRTSGGMDTQYF. As DNA, the CDR3 is TGTGCCAGCAGCTTACGGACTAGCGGGGGGATGGATACGCAGTATTTT.

The chain is built from TRBV30 and TRBJ1-5; D is possibly TRBD1 (6 bases). Per the germline V gene, CDR1 is GTSNPN and CDR2 is SVGIG (reference sequence). With 0 bases removed from V and 4 bases from J, the gap between germline ends came to 13 bases. The CDR3 consists of 15 residues. The CDR3 DNA is TGTGCCTGGAGTGTACAGGGTCCCCTTAATCAGCCCCAGCATTTT. Its protein product is CAWSVQGPLNQPQHF.

The chain is built from TRBV27 and TRBJ2-2; D remains ambiguous. The ends were cut back, 3 bases at V and 6 bases at J, with 2 bases in the middle. CDR3 length: 11 residues. Germline loops: CDR1 MNHEY, CDR2 SMNVEV (reference sequence). The CDR3 reads CASSFAGELFF. In DNA form, the CDR3 reads TGTGCCAGCAGTTTCGCCGGGGAGCTGTTTTTT.

The chain recombines TRBV7-6 with TRBJ2-2; D perhaps matches TRBD1 (5 bases). Trimming removed 5 bases from V and 5 bases from J, with 9 bases in between. This CDR3 contains 13 residues. Germline V lookup: CDR1 SGHVS, CDR2 FNYEAQ. The chain's CDR3 is CASSGRVTGELFF. The CDR3 nucleotides are TGTGCCAGCAGCGGCAGGGTAACCGGGGAGCTGTTTTTT.

Only one count was recorded for this clone. The chain employs TRBV5-8 and TRBJ2-1; 11 positions match TRBD1. This CDR3 region has 16 residues. V was clipped by 4 bases and J by 9 bases; unmatched bases: 12. The germline V gene encodes CDR1 SGHTS and CDR2 YDEGEE. The chain's CDR3 is CASSTGQGVVFGEQFF. In DNA form, the CDR3 reads TGTGCCAGCAGCACGGGACAGGGGGTCGTATTCGGTGAGCAGTTCTTC.